These 24 T cell receptor beta chains originate from one sample sequenced in a study of blood T cell repertoires in COVID-19. The protocol was immunoSEQ multiplex PCR, while the TCRdb copy is restricted to in-frame clones and leaves out a portion. Of roughly 170,000 clones listed, around 67% are singletons. The sample taken for sequencing was peripheral blood. The source of these receptors is a woman of 80 years or more with acute or convalescent COVID-19.

V is TRBV7-2 and J is TRBJ2-6; the match to TRBD2 covers 11 bases. Trimming cost V 4 bases and J 1 base; bases outside gene matches: 6. The CDR3 runs to 18 residues. Germline assignment: CDR1 SGHTA and CDR2 FQGNSA. The CDR3 loop is CASSSILAGVSGANVLTF. In nucleotides, the CDR3 is TGTGCCAGCAGCTCAATACTAGCGGGAGTGTCTGGGGCCAACGTCCTGACTTTC.

This CDR3 reads CASSETSGSYEQYF. In DNA form, the CDR3 reads TGTGCCAGCAGTGAGACTAGCGGATCCTACGAGCAGTACTTC. V gene TRBV2 combines with J gene TRBJ2-7; 9 bases map to TRBD2. Trimming took 3 bases from V and 1 from J; bases not matched to a gene: 1. This CDR3 has 14 residues. Germline-derived CDR1 and CDR2 are SNHLY and FYNNEI.

The chain is built from TRBV7-2 and TRBJ2-7; 8 nucleotides match TRBD2. Unmatched junction bases numbered 8, after V lost 5 bases and J lost 2 bases. From germline, CDR1 is SGHTA and CDR2 FQGNSA. The CDR3 length is 15 residues. The CDR3 region is CASSRTAGGTYEQYF. The CDR3, as DNA: TGTGCCAGCAGCCGGACGGCGGGGGGAACCTACGAGCAGTACTTC.

The chain recombines TRBV3-1 (or the pseudogene TRBV3-2) with TRBJ1-1; D might be TRBD1 (5 bases). CDR3 length equals 14 residues. Germline V gene lookup returns CDR1 LGHDT and CDR2 YNNKEL (reference sequence). The V and J ends lost 4 bases and 7 bases respectively, with 16 bases between them. CDR3 region: CASSPLEGQSEAFF. Written as DNA, the CDR3 is TGTGCCAGCAGCCCCTTGGAGGGGCAGAGTGAAGCTTTCTTT.

CDR3 nucleotide sequence: TGTGCCAGCAGCCAGGGGACAGGGAGGGGATATGGCTACACCTTC. Translated: CASSQGTGRGYGYTF. This rearrangement joins TRBV3-1 (or the pseudogene TRBV3-2) to TRBJ1-2; TRBD1 agrees at 9 bases. This CDR3 is 15 amino acids long. J gave up 5 bases and V 3 bases, and 7 bases lay outside the gene matches. Germline V gene sequence: CDR1 LGHDT, CDR2 YNNKEL (reference sequence).

The rearrangement links TRBV10-3 to TRBJ2-7; 9 nucleotides align to TRBD1. From germline, CDR1 is ENHRY and CDR2 SYGVKD. With 6 bases clipped from V and 5 bases from J, the junction kept 8 bases outside the gene matches. There are 14 residues in the CDR3. CDR3 region: CAISFTGGGDEQYF. Written as DNA, the CDR3 is TGTGCCATCAGCTTTACAGGGGGCGGCGACGAGCAGTACTTC.

This chain links TRBV5-1 with TRBJ2-3, with D unresolved. The CDR3 has 12 residues. Trimming left V 4 bases short and J 2 bases short, with 5 bases between. Germline V gene lookup returns CDR1 SGHRS and CDR2 YFSETQ. CDR3 in amino acids: CASSRNTDTQYF. For the CDR3, the DNA is TGCGCCAGCAGCCGTAACACAGATACGCAGTATTTT.

This clone was counted between two and nine times. This rearrangement joins TRBV5-5 to TRBJ2-3; 8 nucleotides match TRBD1. The V gene end was trimmed by 4 bases and the J gene end by 0 bases; junction bases not matched to a gene: 4. The CDR3 consists of 15 residues. The germline gives CDR1 SGHKS, CDR2 YYEKEE (reference sequence). As DNA, the CDR3 is TGTGCCAGCAGCCCCCGGGACAGGAGCACAGATACGCAGTATTTT. This translates into CASSPRDRSTDTQYF.

This chain links TRBV2 with TRBJ2-7, with a tentative D call TRBD1 (5 bases). The CDR3 sequence is 14 residues long. Germline-derived CDR1 and CDR2 are SNHLY and FYNNEI. V was trimmed by 1 base and J by 3 bases, leaving 10 bases between them. The CDR3 region has the DNA TGTGCCAGCAGTGAAGAAACAGGCGGCTACGAGCAGTACTTC. This encodes CASSEETGGYEQYF.

This chain joins TRBV4-3 and TRBJ2-5, with 7 bases that match TRBD1. Germline V lookup: CDR1 LGHNA, CDR2 YSLEER. The CDR3 loop spans 16 amino acids. V was clipped by 2 bases and J by 11 bases; unmatched bases: 17. The chain's CDR3 is CASSQSVRDSGFPQYF. CDR3 nucleotide sequence: TGCGCCAGCAGCCAATCCGTCCGGGACAGTGGGTTCCCTCAGTACTTC.

This chain links TRBV27 with TRBJ2-2; 7 nucleotides agree with TRBD1. This CDR3 has 14 amino acids. V was pared by 6 bases and J by 1 base, with 2 bases of the junction left unmatched. Germline assignment: CDR1 MNHEY and CDR2 SMNVEV (reference sequence). As DNA, the CDR3 is TGTGCCAGCAGGGGACAGTTGAACACCGGGGAGCTGTTTTTT. This translates into CASRGQLNTGELFF.

The rearrangement links TRBV3-1 (or the pseudogene TRBV3-2) to TRBJ2-7; TRBD2 matches 15 bases. Germline CDR1 is LGHDT and CDR2 is YNNKEL (reference sequence). V shed 2 bases and J 1 base; nucleotides not matched to a gene: 6. This CDR3 has 18 residues. CDR3 nucleotides: TGTGCCAGCAGCCAATCTGGACTAGCGGGAGGGAGGTCCTACGAGCAGTACTTC. Its protein product is CASSQSGLAGGRSYEQYF.

The CDR3 is CASSDGTGRQPQHF. In DNA form, the CDR3 reads TGTGCCAGCAGTGATGGGACAGGGCGTCAGCCCCAGCATTTT. The rearrangement links TRBV25-1 to TRBJ1-5; 9 positions agree with TRBD1. The CDR3 spans 14 residues. V lost 3 bases, J lost 6 bases, and 3 bases stayed unmatched. Per germline, CDR1 MGHDK and CDR2 SYGVNS.

The chain joins TRBV9 to TRBJ1-4, with 8 bases that match TRBD1. The germline V gene has CDR1 SGDLS and CDR2 YYNGEE. After removal of 2 bases from V and 7 bases from J, the junction contained 10 bases not matched to a gene. The CDR3 runs 16 residues. The DNA of the CDR3 is TGTGCCAGCAGCGTCTCGACAGGGGCCAGCGGTGAAAAACTGTTTTTT. Its protein product is CASSVSTGASGEKLFF.

The genes are TRBV11-2 and TRBJ2-3; tentative D call: TRBD1 (6 bases). V was cut by 2 bases and J by 0 bases, with 21 bases left in between. This CDR3 is built from 19 residues. The V gene's germline CDR1 is SGHAT and CDR2 FQNNGV. CDR3 coding DNA: TGTGCCAGCAGCTTAAAATGGACAGCAGTTGGGGGTAGCACAGATACGCAGTATTTT. This sequence encodes CASSLKWTAVGGSTDTQYF. Filled out from reference TRBV11-2 and TRBJ2-3, the complete variable domain reads EAGVAQSPRYKIIEKRQSVAFWCNPISGHATLYWYQQILGQGPKLLIQFQNNGVVDDSQLPKDRFSAERLKGVDSTLKIQPAKLEDSAVYLCASSLKWTAVGGSTDTQYFGPGTRLTVL.

The genes are TRBV7-3 and TRBJ2-7, with 12 bases that match TRBD1. CDR3 length equals 14 residues. Germline V lookup: CDR1 SGHTA, CDR2 FQGTGA. J was trimmed by 6 bases and V by 6 bases; bases with no gene match: 6. The CDR3 spells CASSPGTGGVEQYF. The DNA for the CDR3 is TGTGCCAGCAGTCCCGGGACAGGGGGCGTCGAGCAGTACTTC.

J is TRBJ1-3 and V is TRBV28; D ambiguous. This CDR3 is 16 amino acids long. V gave up 3 bases and J gave up 0 bases, with 12 bases separating them. Germline CDR1 MDHEN, CDR2 SYDVKM. The CDR3 coding sequence is TGTGCCAGCAGTTTTCGGAACCCAGGCTCTGGAAACACCATATATTTT. This gives the protein CASSFRNPGSGNTIYF.

V gene TRBV12-5 combines with J gene TRBJ2-1, with 9 bases identical to TRBD1. V lost 3 bases, J lost 4 bases, and 1 base stayed unmatched. Germline lookup yields CDR1 LGHNT and CDR2 FRNRAP. The CDR3 contains 14 residues. CDR3 bases: TGTGCTAGTGGTTTCGGACAGGGGTACAATGAGCAGTTCTTC. Amino acids: CASGFGQGYNEQFF.

This chain links TRBV30 with TRBJ2-4, with D perhaps matching TRBD1 (6 bases). The CDR3 has 13 residues. Germline assignment: CDR1 GTSNPN and CDR2 SVGIG (reference sequence). V lost 2 bases and J lost 3, with 8 bases in between. CDR3 nucleotides: TGTGCCTGGAGTAGACAGGTCAAAAACATTCAGTACTTC. Protein: CAWSRQVKNIQYF. Together with reference TRBV30 and TRBJ2-4, the CDR3 gives the full variable domain: SQTIHQWPATLVQPVGSPLSLECTVEGTSNPNLYWYRQAAGRGLQLLFYSVGIGQISSEVPQNLSASRPQDRQFILSSKKLLLSDSGFYLCAWSRQVKNIQYFGAGTRLSVL.

CDR3 nucleotides: TGTGCCACCAGTGAGTCGACAGGGAATGATGAAAAACTGTTTTTT. Translating it yields CATSESTGNDEKLFF. The V gene is TRBV24-1, the J gene TRBJ1-4, with 7 bases lining up with TRBD1. Germline V gene data show CDR1 as KGHDR and CDR2 as SFDVKD. This CDR3 spans 15 amino acids. J lost 6 bases, V lost 4 bases, and 7 bases had no gene match.

This clone qualifies as medium-sized. V gene TRBV5-1 combines with J gene TRBJ2-2; TRBD2 agrees at 10 bases. The J segment lost 6 bases and the V segment lost 3 bases, leaving 5 bases of the junction unmatched. Germline-derived CDR1 and CDR2 are SGHRS and YFSETQ. The CDR3 is 15 residues long. In DNA form, the CDR3 reads TGCGCCAGCAGCTCAACTAGCGGGATGGCCGGGGAGCTGTTTTTT. Amino acids: CASSSTSGMAGELFF.

This chain joins TRBV5-1 and TRBJ1-1; 9 nucleotides agree with TRBD1. V dropped 5 bases and J dropped 0; count of bases not matched to a gene: 2. This CDR3 is built from 14 residues. Germline CDR1 SGHRS, CDR2 YFSETQ. CDR3 protein: CASRGQGMNTEAFF. CDR3 nucleotides: TGCGCCAGCAGGGGACAGGGAATGAACACTGAAGCTTTCTTT.

This clone was counted between two and nine times. This chain connects TRBV6-2 or TRBV6-3 to TRBJ1-2, with 8 bases that match TRBD1. V trimming: 5 bases; J trimming: 7 bases; junction bases outside the gene matches: 9. Germline V CDR1 and CDR2: MNHEY, SVGEGT. The CDR3 spans 14 residues. Written as DNA, the CDR3 is TGTGCCAGCAGTGATTTCGGACAGGGAGTTGGCTACACCTTC. Its translation: CASSDFGQGVGYTF.

CDR3 protein: CASSYRAAPYEQYF. In DNA, the CDR3 is TGTGCCAGCAGTTACAGAGCGGCCCCCTACGAGCAGTACTTC. The chain carries TRBV6-2 or TRBV6-3 and TRBJ2-7; the D gene is possibly TRBD2 (5 bases). The CDR3 contains 14 residues. V shed 2 bases and J shed 2 bases, with 10 bases lying between them. Germline-derived CDR1 and CDR2 are MNHEY and SVGEGT.